This TCR beta chain was documented in a study of T cell responses to AZD1222 COVID-19 vaccine. The V gene lost 8 bases and the J gene lost 6 bases, with 11 bases spanning the gap. CDR1 and CDR2 (germline): MNHNY, SVGAGI (reference sequence). The CDR3 is made up of 12 amino acids. Note on this clone: Its antigen remains unknown.

Only in-frame clones appear in the TCRdb table, and some are missing; sequencing was by immunoSEQ multiplex PCR. Seen here are around 46,000 clones, over 75% observed once, and the top ten hold 5.3%. Whole-study results and caveats: Scientists sampled the repertoires only once the peak T cell response had passed. Nearly half of the spike-specific TCRs reportedly recognize variant regions that carry no mutations.

The receptor's source is an adult who received the AZD1222 COVID-19 vaccine. V gene TRBV6-6 combines with J gene TRBJ1-5; D is undetermined. The source material was peripheral blood, sampled 28 days after the second AZD1222 dose. For the CDR3, the DNA is TGTGCCAGCCTTGGTCCCGGTCAGCCCCAGCATTTT. The encoded protein is CASLGPGQPQHF.